This T cell receptor beta chain appears in the sequencing data of a study of T-cell reconstitution after alpha-beta-depleted transplantation in children. A TCRbeta library incorporating unique molecular identifiers was prepared. MiXCR, run by TCRdb on the PCR reads, gives a single entry per CDR3 protein. The sample contains some 310,000 distinct CDR3 sequences, around 25% of which appear only once. Findings and caveats of the study: Expanded graft clones numbering several hundred reportedly gave rise to alpha-beta T cells about two months after transplant. Diversity and T-cell counts at one year after transplant derived mostly from new T cells. At day 60, the high TCRbeta diversity found in some patients originated from recipient T cells and thymic progenitors that had survived.

This clonotype was counted only a few times. Its specificity is not known. Specimen: PBMCs, mostly from graft donor cells, collected 180 days after TCRalphabeta/CD19-depleted stem cell transplant. The sequence was obtained from a male patient younger than 18 who had a stem cell transplant for acute lymphoblastic leukemia, so the T cells may come from the graft donor.

The CDR3 is CASSLLRATGELFF. In nucleotides, the CDR3 is TGTGCCAGCAGTTTATTGAGGGCAACCGGGGAGCTGTTTTTT. The chain combines TRBV12-3 or TRBV12-4 with TRBJ2-2; D perhaps matches TRBD2 (5 bases). The CDR3 consists of 14 residues. Trimming removed 2 bases at V and 5 bases at J, with 9 bases between.